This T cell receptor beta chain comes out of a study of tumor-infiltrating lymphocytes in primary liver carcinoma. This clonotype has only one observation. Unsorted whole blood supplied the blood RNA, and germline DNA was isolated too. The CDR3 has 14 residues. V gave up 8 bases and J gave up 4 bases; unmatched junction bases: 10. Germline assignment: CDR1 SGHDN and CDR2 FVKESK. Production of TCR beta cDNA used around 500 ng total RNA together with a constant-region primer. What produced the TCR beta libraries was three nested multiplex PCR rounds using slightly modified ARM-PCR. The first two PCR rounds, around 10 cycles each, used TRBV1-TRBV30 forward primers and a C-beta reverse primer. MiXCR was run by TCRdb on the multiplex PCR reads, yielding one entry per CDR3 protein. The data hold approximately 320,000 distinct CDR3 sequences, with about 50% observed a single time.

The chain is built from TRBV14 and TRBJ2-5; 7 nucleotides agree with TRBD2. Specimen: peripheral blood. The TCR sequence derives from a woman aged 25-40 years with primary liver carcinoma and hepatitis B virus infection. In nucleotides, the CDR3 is TGTGCCAGCCGTGGGCGGGAGTTAGGAGAGACCCAGTACTTC. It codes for CASRGRELGETQYF. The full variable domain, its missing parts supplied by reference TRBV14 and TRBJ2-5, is EAGVTQFPSHSVIEKGQTVTLRCDPISGHDNLYWYRRVMGKEIKFLLHFVKESKQDESGMPNNRFLAERTGGTYSTLKVQPAELEDSGVYFCASRGRELGETQYFGPGTRLLVL.